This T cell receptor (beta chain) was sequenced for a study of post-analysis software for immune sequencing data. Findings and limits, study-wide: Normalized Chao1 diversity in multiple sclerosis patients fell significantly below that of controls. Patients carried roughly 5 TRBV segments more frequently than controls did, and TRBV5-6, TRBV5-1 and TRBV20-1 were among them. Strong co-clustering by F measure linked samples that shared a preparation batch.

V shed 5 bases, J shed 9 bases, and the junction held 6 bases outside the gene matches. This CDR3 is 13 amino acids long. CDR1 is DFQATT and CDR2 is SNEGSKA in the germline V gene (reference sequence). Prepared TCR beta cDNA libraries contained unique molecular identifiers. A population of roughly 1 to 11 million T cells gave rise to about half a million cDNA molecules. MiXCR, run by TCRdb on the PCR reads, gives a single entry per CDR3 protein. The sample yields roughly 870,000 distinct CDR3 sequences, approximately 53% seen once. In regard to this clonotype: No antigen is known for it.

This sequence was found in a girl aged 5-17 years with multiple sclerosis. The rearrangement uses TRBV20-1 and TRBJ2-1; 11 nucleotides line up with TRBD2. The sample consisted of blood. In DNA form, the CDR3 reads TGCAGTGCTGTTCTAGCGGGAGGCGGTGAGCAGTTCTTC. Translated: CSAVLAGGGEQFF.